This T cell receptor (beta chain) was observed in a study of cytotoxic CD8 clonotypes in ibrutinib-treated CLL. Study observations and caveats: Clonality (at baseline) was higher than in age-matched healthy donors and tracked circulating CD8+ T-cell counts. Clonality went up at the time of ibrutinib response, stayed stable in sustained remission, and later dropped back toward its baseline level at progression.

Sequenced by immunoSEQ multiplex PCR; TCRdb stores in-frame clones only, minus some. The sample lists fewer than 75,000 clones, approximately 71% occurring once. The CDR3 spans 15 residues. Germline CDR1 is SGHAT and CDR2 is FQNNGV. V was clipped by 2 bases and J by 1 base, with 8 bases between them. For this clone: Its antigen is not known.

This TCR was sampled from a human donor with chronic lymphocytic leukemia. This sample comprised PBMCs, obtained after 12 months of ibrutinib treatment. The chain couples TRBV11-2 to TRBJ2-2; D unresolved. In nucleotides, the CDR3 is TGTGCCAGCAGCTTATCGGAACTGAACACCGGGGAGCTGTTTTTT. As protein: CASSLSELNTGELFF.